The 18 T cell receptor beta chains listed next were all sequenced from one sample in a study of cytomegalovirus exposure and HLA in healthy donors. 13 Jbeta primers and 60 Vbeta primers were used for the PCR. Only in-frame clones appear in the TCRdb table, and some are missing; sequencing was by immunoSEQ multiplex PCR. The top ten clones hold approximately 50% of a sample with approximately 61,000 clones, around 75% of them seen once. Sequenced material: PBMCs. Receptor source: a man aged 45 to 65 in good health and CMV-seropositive.

The J gene is TRBJ1-2, the V gene TRBV7-9, with a tentative D call TRBD1 (5 bases). The ends were cut back, 2 bases at V and 4 bases at J, with 11 bases in the middle. This CDR3 spans 14 amino acids. From germline, CDR1 is SEHNR and CDR2 FQNEAQ (reference sequence). CDR3 DNA: TGTGCCAGCAGCTTAAAAGGGGATTCCTATGGCTACACCTTC. Translated: CASSLKGDSYGYTF.

This chain uses TRBV5-4 with TRBJ1-1, with TRBD1 identical over 7 bases. The germline CDR1 and CDR2 sequences are SGHNT and YYREEE (reference sequence). V gave up 4 bases and J gave up 6 bases; unmatched junction bases: 6. The CDR3 is 13 residues long. The CDR3: CASSLDRAPEAFF. The CDR3 nucleotides are TGTGCCAGCAGCCTCGACAGGGCCCCTGAAGCTTTCTTT.

Notes on this clone: One junction end does not reproduce the germline sequence, and a read error may be involved. The V gene is TRBV28, the J gene TRBJ2-7; 10 bases align to TRBD1. CDR1 is MDHEN and CDR2 is SYDVKM in the germline V gene. The CDR3 spans 12 residues. The CDR3 sequence: CASGFRDRGFAF. The CDR3 coding sequence is TGTGCCAGCGGATTTCGGGACAGGGGCTTCGCTTTC.

The chain couples TRBV5-1 to TRBJ2-1, with 12 bases matching TRBD2. V trimming: 4 bases; J trimming: 9 bases; junction bases outside the gene matches: 8. The CDR3 is 15 amino acids. Germline CDR1 and CDR2: SGHRS and YFSETQ. In DNA, the CDR3 is TGCGCCAGCAGCCCGAGACTAGCGGGAGCGGGTGAGCAGTTCTTC. Protein sequence: CASSPRLAGAGEQFF.

The chain couples TRBV7-2 to TRBJ2-7; D perhaps matches TRBD1 (6 bases). CDR3 size: 15 residues. Germline V lookup: CDR1 SGHTA, CDR2 FQGNSA. V was shortened by 1 base and J by 1 base, with 11 bases between the two germline ends. The CDR3 nucleotides are TGTGCCAGCAGCTTAGGGGCAGGGGATTCCTACGAGCAGTACTTC. This codes for CASSLGAGDSYEQYF.

The CDR3 bases are TGTGCCAGCAGTTACGAGGGTAATACAGGGGCCTATGGCTACACCTTC. The encoded protein is CASSYEGNTGAYGYTF. The chain employs TRBV6-6 and TRBJ1-2; 7 bases align to TRBD1. The junction had 10 bases not matched to a gene; V was cut back by 2 bases and J by 4 bases. This CDR3 comprises 16 residues. Germline CDR1 reads MNHNY; CDR2 reads SVGAGI (reference sequence).

This chain connects TRBV6-5 to TRBJ2-1, with D possibly being TRBD1 (5 bases). Trimming shortened V by 7 bases and J by 4 bases, and 11 bases separated the two germline ends. CDR1 and CDR2 from the germline V gene are MNHEY and SVGAGI. The CDR3 has 13 residues. CDR3 nucleotide sequence: TGTGCCAGCACCGAAAGACAGTACAATGAGCAGTTCTTC. It encodes CASTERQYNEQFF.

The CDR3 region is CASSKHGYTF. The CDR3 nucleotides are TGTGCCAGTAGTAAGCATGGCTACACCTTC. The chain has TRBV19 and TRBJ1-2; D is unclear. The germline V and J ends were trimmed by 4 bases and 6 bases, with 3 bases remaining between them. This CDR3 is built from 10 residues. CDR1 is LNHDA, CDR2 SQIVND, per germline (reference sequence).

The CDR3 sequence: CASSVRLAGHQSSYNEQFF. Here the CDR3 DNA reads TGTGCCAGCAGTGTTCGCCTAGCGGGGCACCAGAGCTCCTACAATGAGCAGTTCTTC. The V gene is TRBV2, the J gene TRBJ2-1; 9 nucleotides match TRBD2. Germline lookup yields CDR1 SNHLY and CDR2 FYNNEI. J was trimmed by 0 bases and V by 4 bases; bases with no gene match: 13. The CDR3 loop spans 19 amino acids.

The chain links TRBV7-2 to TRBJ1-2; 10 bases fit TRBD1. V was pared by 6 bases and J by 7 bases, with 8 bases of the junction left unmatched. The CDR3 is 14 residues long. CDR1 is SGHTA, CDR2 FQGNSA, per germline. CDR3 sequence: CASSTGQGLGGYTF. The CDR3 bases are TGTGCCAGCAGTACGGGACAGGGGTTAGGTGGCTACACCTTC.

The chain links TRBV27 to TRBJ2-7, with D uncertain. The V gene lost 4 bases and the J gene lost 0 bases, with 10 bases spanning the gap. Germline lookup yields CDR1 MNHEY and CDR2 SMNVEV (reference sequence). This CDR3 has 14 amino acids. The CDR3 here is CASSSSRSSYEQYF. The CDR3 DNA reads TGTGCCAGCAGTTCCTCGCGAAGCTCCTACGAGCAGTACTTC.

This clone has more than one count but fewer than ten. V and J are TRBV28 and TRBJ2-6; 7 bases agree with TRBD1. The germline gives CDR1 MDHEN, CDR2 SYDVKM. The trim removed 7 bases at V and 2 bases at J, leaving 8 bases unmatched. This CDR3 contains 16 residues. CDR3 nucleotides: TGTGCCAGCATTGACAGGGAACTGGCTGGGGCCAACGTCCTGACTTTC. Its protein is CASIDRELAGANVLTF.

The V call is TRBV7-8, the J call TRBJ1-5; possible D gene TRBD1, 5 bases. Trimming removed 2 bases at V and 7 bases at J, with 12 bases between. Germline loops: CDR1 SGHVS, CDR2 FQNEAQ. CDR3 length: 14 amino acids. CDR3 amino acids: CASSLMLGEQPQHF. CDR3 coding DNA: TGTGCCAGCAGCTTAATGTTAGGGGAACAGCCCCAGCATTTT.

Worth noting for this clone: Different DNA sequences within this sample yield the same CDR3. J is TRBJ1-2 and V is TRBV2; D is unresolved. Germline V lookup: CDR1 SNHLY, CDR2 FYNNEI. Trimming cost V 3 bases and J 5 bases, with 7 bases left between them. This CDR3 is 12 amino acids long. This CDR3 reads CASSEEEYGYTF. CDR3 nucleotide sequence: TGTGCCAGCAGTGAGGAGGAGTATGGCTACACCTTC.

The V gene is TRBV5-1, the J gene TRBJ1-2, with unresolved D. Germline V gene lookup returns CDR1 SGHRS and CDR2 YFSETQ. CDR3 length: 13 residues. V was cut by 1 base and J by 1 base, with 5 bases left in between. The DNA for the CDR3 is TGCGCCAGCAGCTTGTCCCTTAACTATGGCTACACCTTC. Translated: CASSLSLNYGYTF.

The rearrangement uses TRBV19 and TRBJ1-4, with TRBD1 matching over 10 bases. Germline CDR1 LNHDA, CDR2 SQIVND (reference sequence). This CDR3 has 15 amino acids. V dropped 3 bases and J dropped 6; count of bases not matched to a gene: 4. CDR3 DNA: TGTGCCAGTAGTATTCCGGGACAGGGGTATGAAAAACTGTTTTTT. Translation: CASSIPGQGYEKLFF.

The chain carries TRBV14 and TRBJ1-6; D gene ambiguous. From germline, CDR1 is SGHDN and CDR2 FVKESK. V was clipped by 5 bases and J by 7 bases, with 18 bases between them. This CDR3 comprises 16 residues. The CDR3 DNA is TGTGCCAGCAGCGGTCCGTGGGCCTCTCCCAATTCACCCCTCCACTTT. Translated: CASSGPWASPNSPLHF.

This chain connects TRBV19 to TRBJ1-5; D gene uncertain. The germline CDR1 and CDR2 sequences are LNHDA and SQIVND (reference sequence). Trimming removed 5 bases at V and 4 bases at J, with 6 bases between. The CDR3 runs 12 residues. The CDR3 sequence is CASSRGNQPQHF. As DNA, the CDR3 is TGTGCCAGTAGTCGGGGTAATCAGCCCCAGCATTTT.